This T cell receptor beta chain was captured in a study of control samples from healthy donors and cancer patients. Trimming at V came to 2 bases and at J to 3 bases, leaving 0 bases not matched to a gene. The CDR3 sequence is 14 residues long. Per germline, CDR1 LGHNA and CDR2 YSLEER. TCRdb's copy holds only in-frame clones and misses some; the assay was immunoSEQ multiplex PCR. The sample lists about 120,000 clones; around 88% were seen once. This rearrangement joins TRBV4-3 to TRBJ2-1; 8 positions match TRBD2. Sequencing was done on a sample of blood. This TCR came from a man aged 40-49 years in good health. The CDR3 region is CASSQRGGYNEQFF. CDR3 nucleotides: TGCGCCAGCAGCCAACGGGGGGGCTACAATGAGCAGTTCTTC.